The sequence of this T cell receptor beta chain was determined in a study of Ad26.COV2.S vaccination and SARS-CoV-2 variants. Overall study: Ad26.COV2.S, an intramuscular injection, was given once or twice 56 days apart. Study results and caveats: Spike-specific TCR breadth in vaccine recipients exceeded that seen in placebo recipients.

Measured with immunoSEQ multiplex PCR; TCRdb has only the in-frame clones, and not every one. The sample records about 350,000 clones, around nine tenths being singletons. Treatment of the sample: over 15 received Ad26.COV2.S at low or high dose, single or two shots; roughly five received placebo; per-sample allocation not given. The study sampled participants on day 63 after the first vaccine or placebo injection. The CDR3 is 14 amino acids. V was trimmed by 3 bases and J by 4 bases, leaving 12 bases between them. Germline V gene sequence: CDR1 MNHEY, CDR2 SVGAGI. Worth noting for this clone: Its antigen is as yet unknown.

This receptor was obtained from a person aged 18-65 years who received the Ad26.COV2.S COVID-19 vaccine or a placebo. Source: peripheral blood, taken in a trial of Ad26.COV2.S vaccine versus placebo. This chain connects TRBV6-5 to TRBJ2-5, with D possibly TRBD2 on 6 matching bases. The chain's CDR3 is CASSYGRWAETQYF. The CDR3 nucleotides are TGTGCCAGCAGTTATGGGAGGTGGGCAGAGACCCAGTACTTC.